This entry concerns a single TCR beta chain. Its target is unknown. The source of the sample is a study of T cell repertoires in cytomegalovirus infection. The wider study: Matching HLA type and CMV infection were both indicated by public TCR beta signatures.

Study results and caveats: The ex vivo response was dominated by HLA-C-restricted CMV-specific TCR beta clonotypes. Adding up the frequency of public TCR beta families identified people who carried CMV plus the relevant HLA.

Each CDR3 protein is one row after TCRdb ran MiXCR on the reads. The sample lists roughly 280,000 distinct CDR3 sequences, approximately 9.2% occurring once. The CDR3 runs 13 residues. V lost 3 bases to trimming and J lost 3 bases, with 10 bases between them. CDR1 DFQATT and CDR2 SNEGSKA come from the germline V gene (reference sequence). The chain joins TRBV20-1 to TRBJ2-3; D is ambiguous. The receptor's source is a human donor in good health (CMV status not recorded). Some clones in this sample may be carry-over from other donors' samples. The sample taken for sequencing was PBMCs. The CDR3 is CSARVVRTDTQYF. The CDR3 region has the DNA TGCAGTGCTAGGGTAGTTCGGACAGATACGCAGTATTTT.